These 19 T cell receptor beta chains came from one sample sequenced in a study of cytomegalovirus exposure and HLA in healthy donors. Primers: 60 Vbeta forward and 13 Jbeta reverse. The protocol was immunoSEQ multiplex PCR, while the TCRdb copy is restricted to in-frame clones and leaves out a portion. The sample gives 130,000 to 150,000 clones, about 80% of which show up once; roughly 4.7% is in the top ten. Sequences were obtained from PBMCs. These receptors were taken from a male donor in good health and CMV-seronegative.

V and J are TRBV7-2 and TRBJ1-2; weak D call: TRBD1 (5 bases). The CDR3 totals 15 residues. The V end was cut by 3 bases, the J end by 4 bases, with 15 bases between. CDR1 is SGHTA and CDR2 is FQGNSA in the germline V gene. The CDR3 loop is CASSLDDRTIYGYTF. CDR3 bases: TGTGCCAGCAGCTTGGACGACAGAACGATCTATGGCTACACCTTC.

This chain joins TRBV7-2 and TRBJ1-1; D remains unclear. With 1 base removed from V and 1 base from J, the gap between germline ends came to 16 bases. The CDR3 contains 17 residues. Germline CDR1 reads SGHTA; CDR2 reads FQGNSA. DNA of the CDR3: TGTGCCAGCAGCTTAGTAGGAGCCGGACTGCCGAACACTGAAGCTTTCTTT. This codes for CASSLVGAGLPNTEAFF.

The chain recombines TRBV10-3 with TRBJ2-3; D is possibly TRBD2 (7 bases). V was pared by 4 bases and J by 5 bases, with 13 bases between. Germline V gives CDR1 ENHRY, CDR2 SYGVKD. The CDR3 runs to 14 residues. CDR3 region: CAISGRGAGDTQYF. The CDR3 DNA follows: TGTGCCATCAGTGGCCGGGGGGCAGGAGATACGCAGTATTTT.

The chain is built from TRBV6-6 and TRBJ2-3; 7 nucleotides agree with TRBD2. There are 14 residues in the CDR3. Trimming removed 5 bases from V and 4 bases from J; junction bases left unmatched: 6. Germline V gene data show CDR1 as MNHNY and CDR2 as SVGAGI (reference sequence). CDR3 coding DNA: TGTGCCAGCAGTCTCGGGGGGAGGGCAGATACGCAGTATTTT. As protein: CASSLGGRADTQYF.

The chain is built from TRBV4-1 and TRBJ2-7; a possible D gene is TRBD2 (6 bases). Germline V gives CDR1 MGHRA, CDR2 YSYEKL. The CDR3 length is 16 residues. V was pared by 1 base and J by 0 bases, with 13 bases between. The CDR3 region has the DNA TGCGCCAGCAGCCAAGCCCCGGAGGGAGCCTCCTACGAGCAGTACTTC. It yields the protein CASSQAPEGASYEQYF.

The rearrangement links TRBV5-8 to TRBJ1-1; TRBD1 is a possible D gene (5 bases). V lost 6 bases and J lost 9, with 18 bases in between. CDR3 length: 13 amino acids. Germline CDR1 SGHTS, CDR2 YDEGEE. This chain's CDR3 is CASTPRLGTQAFF. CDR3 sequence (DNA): TGTGCCAGCACCCCCCGACTAGGGACTCAAGCTTTCTTT.

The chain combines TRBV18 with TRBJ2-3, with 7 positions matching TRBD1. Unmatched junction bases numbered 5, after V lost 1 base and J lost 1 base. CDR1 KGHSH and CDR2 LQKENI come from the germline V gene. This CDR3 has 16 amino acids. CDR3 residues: CASSPRDSYRTDTQYF. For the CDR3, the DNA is TGTGCCAGCTCACCACGGGACAGTTACCGCACAGATACGCAGTATTTT.

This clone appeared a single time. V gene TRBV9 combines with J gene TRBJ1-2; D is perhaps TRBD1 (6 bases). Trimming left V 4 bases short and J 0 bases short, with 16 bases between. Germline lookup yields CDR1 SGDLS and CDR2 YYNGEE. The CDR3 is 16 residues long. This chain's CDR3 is CASSPDMGATNYGYTF. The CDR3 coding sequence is TGTGCCAGCAGCCCAGATATGGGGGCAACTAACTATGGCTACACCTTC.

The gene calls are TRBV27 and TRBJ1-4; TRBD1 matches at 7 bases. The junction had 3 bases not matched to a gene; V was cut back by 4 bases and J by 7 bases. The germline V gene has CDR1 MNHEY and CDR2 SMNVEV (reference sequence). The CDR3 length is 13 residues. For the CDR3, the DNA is TGTGCCAGCAGTTCTCAGGGGGTTGAAAAACTGTTTTTT. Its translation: CASSSQGVEKLFF.

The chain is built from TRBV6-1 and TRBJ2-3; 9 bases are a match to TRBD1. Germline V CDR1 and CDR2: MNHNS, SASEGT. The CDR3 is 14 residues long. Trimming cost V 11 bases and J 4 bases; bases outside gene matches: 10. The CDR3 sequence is CAGRDREASDTQYF. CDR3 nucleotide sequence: TGTGCCGGCCGGGACAGGGAGGCATCAGATACGCAGTATTTT.

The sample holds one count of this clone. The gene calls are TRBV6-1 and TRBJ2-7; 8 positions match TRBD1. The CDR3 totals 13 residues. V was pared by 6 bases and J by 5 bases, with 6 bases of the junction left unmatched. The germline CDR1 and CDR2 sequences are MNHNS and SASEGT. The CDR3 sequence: CASSVNRGNEQYF. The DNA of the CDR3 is TGTGCCAGCAGCGTAAACAGGGGGAACGAGCAGTACTTC.

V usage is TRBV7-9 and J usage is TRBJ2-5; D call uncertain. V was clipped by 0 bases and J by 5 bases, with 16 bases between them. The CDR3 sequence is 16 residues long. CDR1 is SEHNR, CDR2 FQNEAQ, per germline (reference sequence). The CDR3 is CASSLARGSPRETQYF. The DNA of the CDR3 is TGTGCCAGCAGCTTAGCCCGAGGCTCACCGAGGGAGACCCAGTACTTC.

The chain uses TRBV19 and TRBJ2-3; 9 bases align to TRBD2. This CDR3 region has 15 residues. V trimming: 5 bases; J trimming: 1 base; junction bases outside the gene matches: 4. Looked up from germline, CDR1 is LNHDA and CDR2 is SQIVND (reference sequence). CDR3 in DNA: TGTGCCAGTAGTTTTCGGACTAGCGGCACAGATACGCAGTATTTT. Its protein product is CASSFRTSGTDTQYF. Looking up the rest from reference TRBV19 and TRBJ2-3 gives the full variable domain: DGGITQSPKYLFRKEGQNVTLSCEQNLNHDAMYWYRQDPGQGLRLIYYSQIVNDFQKGDIAEGYSVSREKKESFPLTVTSAQKNPTAFYLCASSFRTSGTDTQYFGPGTRLTVL.

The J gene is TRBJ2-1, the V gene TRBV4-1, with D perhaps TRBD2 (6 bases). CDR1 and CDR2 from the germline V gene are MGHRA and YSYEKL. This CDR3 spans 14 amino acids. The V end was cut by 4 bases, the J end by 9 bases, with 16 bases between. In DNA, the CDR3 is TGCGCCAGCAGCCCCCCGGGGCGGGACGGTGAGCAGTTCTTC. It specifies CASSPPGRDGEQFF.

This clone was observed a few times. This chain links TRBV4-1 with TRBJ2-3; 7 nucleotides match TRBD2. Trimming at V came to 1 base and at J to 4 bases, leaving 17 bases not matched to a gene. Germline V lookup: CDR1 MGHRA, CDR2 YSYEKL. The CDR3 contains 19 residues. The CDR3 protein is CASSQGMGGLSAPPDTQYF. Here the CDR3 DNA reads TGCGCCAGCAGCCAAGGTATGGGGGGGTTATCTGCCCCCCCAGATACGCAGTATTTT.

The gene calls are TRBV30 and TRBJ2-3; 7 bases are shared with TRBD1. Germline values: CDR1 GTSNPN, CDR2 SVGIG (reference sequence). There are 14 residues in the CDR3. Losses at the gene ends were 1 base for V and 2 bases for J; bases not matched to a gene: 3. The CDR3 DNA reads TGTGCCTGGAGTGAAGGGGGCAACACAGATACGCAGTATTTT. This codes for CAWSEGGNTDTQYF.

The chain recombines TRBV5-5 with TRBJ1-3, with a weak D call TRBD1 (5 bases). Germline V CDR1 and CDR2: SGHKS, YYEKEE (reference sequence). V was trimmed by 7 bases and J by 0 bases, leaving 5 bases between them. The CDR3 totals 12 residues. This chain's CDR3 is CASDSSGNTIYF. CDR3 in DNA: TGTGCCAGCGACAGCTCTGGAAACACCATATATTTT. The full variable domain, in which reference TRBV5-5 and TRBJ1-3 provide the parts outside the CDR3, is DAGVTQSPTHLIKTRGQQVTLRCSPISGHKSVSWYQQVLGQGPQFIFQYYEKEERGRGNFPDRFSARQFPNYSSELNVNALLLGDSALYLCASDSSGNTIYFGEGSWLTVV.

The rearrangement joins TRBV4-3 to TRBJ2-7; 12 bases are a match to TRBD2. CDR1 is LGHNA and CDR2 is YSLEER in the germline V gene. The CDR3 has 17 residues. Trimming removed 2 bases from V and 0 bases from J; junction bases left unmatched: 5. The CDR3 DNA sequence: TGCGCCAGCAGCCAATATACTAGCGGGGGGACCTCCTACGAGCAGTACTTC. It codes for CASSQYTSGGTSYEQYF.

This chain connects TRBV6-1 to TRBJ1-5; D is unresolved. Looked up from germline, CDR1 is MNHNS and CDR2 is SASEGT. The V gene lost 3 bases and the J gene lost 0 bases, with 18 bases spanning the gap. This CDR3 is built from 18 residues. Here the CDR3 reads CASSEGSRLGYSNQPQHF. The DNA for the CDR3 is TGTGCCAGCAGTGAGGGCAGTAGGCTCGGCTATAGCAATCAGCCCCAGCATTTT.